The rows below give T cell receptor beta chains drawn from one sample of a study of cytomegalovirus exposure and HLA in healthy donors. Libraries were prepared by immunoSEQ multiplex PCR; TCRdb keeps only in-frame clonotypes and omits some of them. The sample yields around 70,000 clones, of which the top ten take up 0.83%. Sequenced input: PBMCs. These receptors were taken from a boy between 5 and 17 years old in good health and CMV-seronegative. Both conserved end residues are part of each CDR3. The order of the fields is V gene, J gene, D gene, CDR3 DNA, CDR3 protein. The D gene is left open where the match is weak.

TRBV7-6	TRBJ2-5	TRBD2	TGTGCCAGCAGCCAAGGGAGGGGACAAGAGACCCAGTACTTC	CASSQGRGQETQYF
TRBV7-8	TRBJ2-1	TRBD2	TGTGCCAGCAGCTTAGGGGGCGGGGGTGAGCAGTTCTTC	CASSLGGGGEQFF
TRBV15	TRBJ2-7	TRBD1	TGTGCCACCAGCCCCACGGCGGGACAGGGGTCAAGCGAGCAGTACTTC	CATSPTAGQGSSEQYF
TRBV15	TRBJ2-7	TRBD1	TGTGCCACCAGCACCCGGGACAGGGACTCCTACGAGCAGTACTTC	CATSTRDRDSYEQYF
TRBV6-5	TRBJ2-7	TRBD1	TGTGCCAGCAGCCGACAGGGCTCTCTCTACGAGCAGTACTTC	CASSRQGSLYEQYF
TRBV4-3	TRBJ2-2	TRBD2	TGCGCCAGCAGCCAGCATTCTAGCGGGAAGGGGCCCTGGACCGGGGAGCTGTTTTTT	CASSQHSSGKGPWTGELFF
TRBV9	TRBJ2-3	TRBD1	TGTGCCAGCAGCACCGGGACAGGGTATCTATCGGGCACAGATACGCAGTATTTT	CASSTGTGYLSGTDTQYF
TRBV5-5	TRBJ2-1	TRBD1	TGTGCCAGCAGCTGGGGACAGGGTAACAATGAGCAGTTCTTC	CASSWGQGNNEQFF
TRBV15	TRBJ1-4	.	TGTGCCACCAGCAGAGATCGAGGGAGCAGTGAAAAACTGTTTTTT	CATSRDRGSSEKLFF
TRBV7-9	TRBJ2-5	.	TGTGCCAGCAGCCCTCAGGGATTCCAAGAGACCCAGTACTTC	CASSPQGFQETQYF
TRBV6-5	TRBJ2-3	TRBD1	TGTGCCAGCAGTTTCACCGGGACAGGGCGACCAGATACGCAGTATTTT	CASSFTGTGRPDTQYF
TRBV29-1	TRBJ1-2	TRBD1	TGCAGCGTCGCGGGACAGGGGATGGGTGGCTACACCTTC	CSVAGQGMGGYTF
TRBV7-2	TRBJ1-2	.	TGTGCCAGCAGCCCTAGGGGTCAGACCGGCTATGGCTACACCTTC	CASSPRGQTGYGYTF
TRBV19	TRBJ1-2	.	TGTGCCAGTAGTATAGTAGGAGATAACTATGGCTACACCTTC	CASSIVGDNYGYTF
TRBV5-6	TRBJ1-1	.	TGTGCCAGCAGGCGGGAGGTAGGTACTGAAGCTTTCTTT	CASRREVGTEAFF
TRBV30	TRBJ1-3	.	TGTGCCTGGAGTACTCAGGGCTACTCTGGAAACACCATATATTTT	CAWSTQGYSGNTIYF
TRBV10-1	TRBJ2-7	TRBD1	TGCGCCAGCAGAGGGACAGGGGGCTTGTACGAGCAGTACTTC	CASRGTGGLYEQYF
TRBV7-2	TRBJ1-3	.	TGTGCCAGCAGGCCTGGACGGCACGGGGACACCATATATTTT	CASRPGRHGDTIYF
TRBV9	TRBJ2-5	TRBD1	TGTGCCAGCAGCGCAAACAGGGGGCGGGAGACCCAGTACTTC	CASSANRGRETQYF
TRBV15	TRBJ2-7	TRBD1	TGTGCCACCAGCAGAACAGGGGTGGCCTACGAGCAGTACTTC	CATSRTGVAYEQYF
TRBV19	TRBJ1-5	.	TGTGCCAGTAGTATAACTCCTGACCGGAGGCTCAATCAGCCCCAGCATTTT	CASSITPDRRLNQPQHF
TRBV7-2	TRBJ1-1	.	TGTGCCAGCAGCCCGGGGGGGGCGGCAGCTTTCTTT	CASSPGGAAAFF
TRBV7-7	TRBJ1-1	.	TGTGCCAGCAGCCCGGACATGAACACTGAAGCTTTCTTT	CASSPDMNTEAFF
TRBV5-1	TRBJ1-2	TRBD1	TGCGCCAGCAGCAATCAGCGGGACAGGGCCCAGTTTGGCTACACCTTC	CASSNQRDRAQFGYTF
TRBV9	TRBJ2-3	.	TGTGCCAGCAGCGCCGGGACAACTCGAGATAAGCAGTATTTT	CASSAGTTRDKQYF
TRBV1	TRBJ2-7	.	TGCACCAGCAGCCAAAGAGCGGGAGAGCTCTACGAGCAGTACTTC	CTSSQRAGELYEQYF
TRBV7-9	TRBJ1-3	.	TGTGCCAGCAGCAACGCCAGGAACTCTGGAAACACCATATATTTT	CASSNARNSGNTIYF
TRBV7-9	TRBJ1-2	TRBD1	TGTGCCAGCAGCCGACAGGGTTATGGCTACACCTTC	CASSRQGYGYTF
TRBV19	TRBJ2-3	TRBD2	TGTGCCAGTAGCCGACTAGCGGGAGGCCCCCTCACAGATACGCAGTATTTT	CASSRLAGGPLTDTQYF
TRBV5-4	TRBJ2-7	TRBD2	TGTGCCAGCAGCTCGAGCGGGAGCTACTCCTACGAGCAGTACTTC	CASSSSGSYSYEQYF
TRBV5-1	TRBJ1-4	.	TGCGCCAGCAAAGTGGACAGCCCTAATGAAAAACTGTTTTTT	CASKVDSPNEKLFF
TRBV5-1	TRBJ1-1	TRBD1	TGCGCCAGCAGCCCGTCGACGACAGGGGGCGGCTCTGAAGCTTTCTTT	CASSPSTTGGGSEAFF
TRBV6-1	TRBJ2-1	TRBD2	TGTGCCAGCAGTGAAGGCGGGAGTTTTGGTGAGCAGTTCTTC	CASSEGGSFGEQFF
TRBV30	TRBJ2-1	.	TGTGCCTGGAGTCTCGGGGAGGCCGACAATGAGCAGTTCTTC	CAWSLGEADNEQFF
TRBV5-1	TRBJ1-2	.	TGCGCCAGCAGCTTACATGAGGATTATGGCTACACCTTC	CASSLHEDYGYTF
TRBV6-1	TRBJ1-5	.	TGTGCCAGTACAGGGAGTGCTCAGCCCCAGCATTTT	CASTGSAQPQHF
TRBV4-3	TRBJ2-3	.	TGCGCCAGCAGCCAGGCCTCGGGAGCCACAGATACGCAGTATTTT	CASSQASGATDTQYF
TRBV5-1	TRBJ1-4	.	TGCGCCAGCAGCTTGGGGAGAGGGAGCAAACTGTTTTTT	CASSLGRGSKLFF
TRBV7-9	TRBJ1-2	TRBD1	TGTGCCAGCAGCGCCGGTACAGGGGCAACGGTTGGCTATGGCTACACCTTC	CASSAGTGATVGYGYTF
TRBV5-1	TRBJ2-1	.	TGCGCCAGCAGCCGAGATAGCTCCTACAATGAGCAGTTCTTC	CASSRDSSYNEQFF
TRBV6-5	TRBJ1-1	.	TGTGCCAGCAACCCGACACCGAACACTGAAGCTTTCTTT	CASNPTPNTEAFF
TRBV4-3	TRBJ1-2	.	TGCGCCAGCAGCCAAGATACGAGGACAGAGATTAACTATGGCTACACCTTC	CASSQDTRTEINYGYTF
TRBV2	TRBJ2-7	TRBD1	TGTGCCTGGGCACCCGGGACAGAGGCCTACGAGCAGTACTTC	CAWAPGTEAYEQYF
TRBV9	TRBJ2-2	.	TGTGCCAGCAGCGTCCATGAGGGAAGAGGCGCCGGGGAGCTGTTTTTT	CASSVHEGRGAGELFF
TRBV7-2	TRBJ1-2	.	TGTGCCAGCAGCCCCGGCGGGGGTAACTATGGCTACACCTTC	CASSPGGGNYGYTF
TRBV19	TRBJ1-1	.	TGTGCCACCTCCCTTGGGGGCGGGACTGAAGCTTTCTTT	CATSLGGGTEAFF
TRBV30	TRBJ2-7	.	TGTGCCTGGAGTCCGGGGGGCGGCTTCGAGCAGTACTTC	CAWSPGGGFEQYF
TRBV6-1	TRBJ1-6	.	TGTGCCAGCAGCCGGGGTGGGAATAATTCACCCCTACACTTT	CASSRGGNNSPLHF
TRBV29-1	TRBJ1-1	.	TGCAGCGTTCCTATCGAGGAGGGCACTGAAGCTTTCTTT	CSVPIEEGTEAFF
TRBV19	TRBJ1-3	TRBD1	TGTGCCAGTAGTAGGCCCGACAGGGTATCTGGAAACACCATATATTTT	CASSRPDRVSGNTIYF
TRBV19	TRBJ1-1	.	TGTGCCAGTAGTGCTACAGGGTCGGGCACTGAAGCTTTCTTT	CASSATGSGTEAFF
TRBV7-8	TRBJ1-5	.	TGTGCCAGCAGCTTAGTAAATCAGCCCCAGCATTTT	CASSLVNQPQHF
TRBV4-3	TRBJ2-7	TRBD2	TGCGCCAGCAGCCAAGTCCGGGGGGCCTACGAGCAGTACTTC	CASSQVRGAYEQYF
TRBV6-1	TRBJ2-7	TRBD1	TGTGCCAGCAGTGACTTTCTCGGACAGGGGGCACAGCAGTACTTC	CASSDFLGQGAQQYF
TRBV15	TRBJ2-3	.	TGTGCCACCAGCAGAGAGAGTTATATCACAGATACGCAGTATTTT	CATSRESYITDTQYF
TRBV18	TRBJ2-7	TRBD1	TGTGCCAGCTCACCCGGACAGGGGGGGTTCTCCTACGAGCAGTACTTC	CASSPGQGGFSYEQYF
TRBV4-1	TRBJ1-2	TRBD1	TGCGCCAGCAGCCTAACCAGGGGGAATGGCTACACCTTC	CASSLTRGNGYTF
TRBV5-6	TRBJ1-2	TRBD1	TGTGCCAGCAGCTCGCGACAGGGGGGCGTCCTCTATGGCTACACCTTC	CASSSRQGGVLYGYTF
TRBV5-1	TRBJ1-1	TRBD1	TGCGCCAGCAGCTTGAGGACAGGGATGAACACTGAAGCTTTCTTT	CASSLRTGMNTEAFF